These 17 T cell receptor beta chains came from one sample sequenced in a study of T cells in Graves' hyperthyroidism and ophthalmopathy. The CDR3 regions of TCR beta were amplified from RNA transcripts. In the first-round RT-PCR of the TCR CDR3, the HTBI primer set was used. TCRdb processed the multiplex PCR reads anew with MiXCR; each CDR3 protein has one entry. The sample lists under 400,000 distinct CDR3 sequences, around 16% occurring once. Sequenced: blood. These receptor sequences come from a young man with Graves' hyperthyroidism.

CDR3 in amino acids: CASTVYSLRTGELFF. Written as DNA, the CDR3 is TGTGCCAGCACGGTTTACTCTCTCAGGACCGGGGAGCTGTTTTTT. The V call is TRBV12-3 or TRBV12-4, the J call TRBJ2-2; no reliable D call. CDR3 size: 15 residues. With 7 bases removed from V and 5 bases from J, the gap between germline ends came to 17 bases.

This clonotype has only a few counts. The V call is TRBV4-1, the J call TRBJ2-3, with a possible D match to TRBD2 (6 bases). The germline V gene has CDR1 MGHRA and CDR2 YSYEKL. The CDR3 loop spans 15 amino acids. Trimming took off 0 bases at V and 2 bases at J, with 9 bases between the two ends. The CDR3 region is CASSQDREATDTQYF. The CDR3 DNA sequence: TGCGCCAGCAGCCAAGACAGGGAGGCCACAGATACGCAGTATTTT.

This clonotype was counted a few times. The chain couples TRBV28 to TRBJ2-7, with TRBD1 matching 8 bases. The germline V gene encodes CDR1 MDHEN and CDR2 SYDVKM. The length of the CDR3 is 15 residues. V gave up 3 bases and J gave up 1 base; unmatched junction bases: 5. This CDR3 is CASSFVGTGSYEQYF. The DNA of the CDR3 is TGTGCCAGCAGTTTCGTCGGGACAGGTTCCTACGAGCAGTACTTC.

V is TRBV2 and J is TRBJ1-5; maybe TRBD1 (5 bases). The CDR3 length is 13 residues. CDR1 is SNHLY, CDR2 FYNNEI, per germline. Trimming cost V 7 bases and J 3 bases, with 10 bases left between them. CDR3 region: CASIGAINQPQHF. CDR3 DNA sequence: TGTGCCAGCATAGGGGCGATCAATCAGCCCCAGCATTTT.

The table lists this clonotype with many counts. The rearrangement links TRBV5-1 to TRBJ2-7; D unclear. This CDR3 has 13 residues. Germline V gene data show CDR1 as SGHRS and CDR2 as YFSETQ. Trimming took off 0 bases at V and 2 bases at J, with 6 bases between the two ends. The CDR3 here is CASSLDLAYEQYF. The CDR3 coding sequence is TGCGCCAGCAGCTTGGATCTAGCCTACGAGCAGTACTTC.

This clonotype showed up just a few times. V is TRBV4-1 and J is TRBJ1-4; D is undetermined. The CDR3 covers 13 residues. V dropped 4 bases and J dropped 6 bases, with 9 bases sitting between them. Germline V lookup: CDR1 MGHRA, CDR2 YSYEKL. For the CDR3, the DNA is TGCGCCAGCAGCCCGCACTTATATGAAAAACTGTTTTTT. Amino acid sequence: CASSPHLYEKLFF.

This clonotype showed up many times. The CDR3 protein is CASRRGPEAFF. CDR3 DNA: TGTGCCAGCCGCAGGGGCCCTGAAGCTTTCTTT. The J gene is TRBJ1-1, the V gene TRBV11-3, with D possibly TRBD1 on 6 matching bases. Germline CDR1 SGHNT, CDR2 YENEEA. The CDR3 consists of 11 residues. Between the trimmed V and J ends, which lost 8 bases and 6 bases, there was a span of 10 bases.

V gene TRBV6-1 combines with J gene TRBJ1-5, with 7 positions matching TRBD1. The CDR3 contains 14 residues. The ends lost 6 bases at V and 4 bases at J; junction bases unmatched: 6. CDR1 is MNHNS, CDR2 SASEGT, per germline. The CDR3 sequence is CASSRDSLNQPQHF. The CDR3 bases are TGTGCCAGCAGCCGGGACAGCCTAAATCAGCCCCAGCATTTT.

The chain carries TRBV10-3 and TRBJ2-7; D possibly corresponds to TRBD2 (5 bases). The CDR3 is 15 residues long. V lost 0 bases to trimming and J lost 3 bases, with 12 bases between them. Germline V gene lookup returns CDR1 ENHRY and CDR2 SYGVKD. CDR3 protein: CAISESDYHIYEQYF. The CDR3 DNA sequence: TGTGCCATCAGTGAGTCCGACTACCATATCTACGAGCAGTACTTC.

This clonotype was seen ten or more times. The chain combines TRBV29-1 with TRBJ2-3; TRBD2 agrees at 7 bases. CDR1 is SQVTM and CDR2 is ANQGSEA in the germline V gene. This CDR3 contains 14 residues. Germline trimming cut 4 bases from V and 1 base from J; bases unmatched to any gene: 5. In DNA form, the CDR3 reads TGCAGCGTTGGGGGGGGTCGGGGCACAGATACGCAGTATTTT. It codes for CSVGGGRGTDTQYF.

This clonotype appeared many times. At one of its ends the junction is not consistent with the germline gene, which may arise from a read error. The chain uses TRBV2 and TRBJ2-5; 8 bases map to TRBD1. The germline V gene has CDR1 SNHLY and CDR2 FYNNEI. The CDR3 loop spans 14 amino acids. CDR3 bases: TGTGTCAGCAGTGAAGTACAGGGGGGAGAGACCCAGTACTTC. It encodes CVSSEVQGGETQYF.

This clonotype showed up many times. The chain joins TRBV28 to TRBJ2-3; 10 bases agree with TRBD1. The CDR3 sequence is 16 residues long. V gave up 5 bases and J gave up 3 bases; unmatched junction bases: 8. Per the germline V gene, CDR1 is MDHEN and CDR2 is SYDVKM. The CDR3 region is CASSLTGTGVTDTQYF. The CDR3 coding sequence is TGTGCCAGCAGTCTAACTGGGACAGGGGTAACAGATACGCAGTATTTT.

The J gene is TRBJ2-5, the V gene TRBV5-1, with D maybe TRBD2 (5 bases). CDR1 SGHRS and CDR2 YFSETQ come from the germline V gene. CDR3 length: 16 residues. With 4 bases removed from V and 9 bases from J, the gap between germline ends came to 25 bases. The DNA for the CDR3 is TGCGCCAGCAGCCCAGAGAGGAGCGGCCAAATGGATTCCCAGTACTTC. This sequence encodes CASSPERSGQMDSQYF.

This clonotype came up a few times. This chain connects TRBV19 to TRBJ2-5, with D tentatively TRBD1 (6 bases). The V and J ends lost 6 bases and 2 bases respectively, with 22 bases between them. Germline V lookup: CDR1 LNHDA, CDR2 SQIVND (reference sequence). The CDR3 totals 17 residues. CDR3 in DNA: TGTGCCAGTAGCCTTTCCAGGGGAATTCAAGTGCAAGAGACCCAGTACTTC. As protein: CASSLSRGIQVQETQYF. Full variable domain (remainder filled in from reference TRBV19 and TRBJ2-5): DGGITQSPKYLFRKEGQNVTLSCEQNLNHDAMYWYRQDPGQGLRLIYYSQIVNDFQKGDIAEGYSVSREKKESFPLTVTSAQKNPTAFYLCASSLSRGIQVQETQYFGPGTRLLVL.

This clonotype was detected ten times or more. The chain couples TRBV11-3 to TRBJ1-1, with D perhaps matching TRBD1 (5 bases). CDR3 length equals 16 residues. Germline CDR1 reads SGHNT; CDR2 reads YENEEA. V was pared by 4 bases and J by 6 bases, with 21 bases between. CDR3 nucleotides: TGTGCCAGCAGCTCCCCTTCGACAGCGCCGGGGCCTGAAGCTTTCTTT. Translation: CASSSPSTAPGPEAFF.

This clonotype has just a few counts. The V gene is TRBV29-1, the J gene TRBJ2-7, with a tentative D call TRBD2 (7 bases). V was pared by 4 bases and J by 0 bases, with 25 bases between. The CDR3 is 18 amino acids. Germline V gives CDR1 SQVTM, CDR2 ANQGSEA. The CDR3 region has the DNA TGCAGCGTTGCCCAGAAGGGGAGGGCGGGGGCAAACTCCTACGAGCAGTACTTC. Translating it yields CSVAQKGRAGANSYEQYF.

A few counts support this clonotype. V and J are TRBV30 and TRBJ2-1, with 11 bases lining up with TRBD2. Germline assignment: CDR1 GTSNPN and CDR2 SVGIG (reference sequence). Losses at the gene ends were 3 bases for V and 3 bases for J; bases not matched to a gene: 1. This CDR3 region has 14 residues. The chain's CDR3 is CAWRGTSGYNEQFF. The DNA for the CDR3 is TGTGCCTGGAGAGGGACTAGCGGCTACAATGAGCAGTTCTTC. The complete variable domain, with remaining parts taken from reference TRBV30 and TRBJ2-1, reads SQTIHQWPATLVQPVGSPLSLECTVEGTSNPNLYWYRQAAGRGLQLLFYSVGIGQISSEVPQNLSASRPQDRQFILSSKKLLLSDSGFYLCAWRGTSGYNEQFFGPGTRLTVL.